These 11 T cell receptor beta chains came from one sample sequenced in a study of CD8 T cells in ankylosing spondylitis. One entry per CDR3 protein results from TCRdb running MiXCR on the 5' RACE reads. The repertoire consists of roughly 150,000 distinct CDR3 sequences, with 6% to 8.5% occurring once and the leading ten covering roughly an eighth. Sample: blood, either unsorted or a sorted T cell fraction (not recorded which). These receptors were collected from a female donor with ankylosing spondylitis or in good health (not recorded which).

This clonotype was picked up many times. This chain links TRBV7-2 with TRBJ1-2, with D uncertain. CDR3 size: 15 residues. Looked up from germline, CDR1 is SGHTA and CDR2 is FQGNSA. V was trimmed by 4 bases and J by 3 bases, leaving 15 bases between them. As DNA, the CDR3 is TGTGCCAGCAGCTCTTGGACGAAGGGAGACTATGGCTACACCTTC. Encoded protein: CASSSWTKGDYGYTF.

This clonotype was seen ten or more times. The CDR3: CASSVTASGEQYF. Here the CDR3 DNA reads TGTGCCAGCAGTGTGACAGCCTCGGGAGAGCAGTACTTC. This rearrangement joins TRBV12-3 or TRBV12-4 to TRBJ2-7; D assignment may be TRBD1 or TRBD2 (5 bases each). CDR3 size: 13 residues. Deletions cut 5 bases from V and 7 bases from J, with 15 bases between.

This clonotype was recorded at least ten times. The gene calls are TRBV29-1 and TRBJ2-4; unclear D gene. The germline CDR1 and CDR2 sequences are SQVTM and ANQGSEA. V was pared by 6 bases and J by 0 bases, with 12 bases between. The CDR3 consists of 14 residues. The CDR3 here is CSVALPLAKNIQYF. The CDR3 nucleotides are TGCAGCGTCGCACTACCCTTAGCCAAAAACATTCAGTACTTC.

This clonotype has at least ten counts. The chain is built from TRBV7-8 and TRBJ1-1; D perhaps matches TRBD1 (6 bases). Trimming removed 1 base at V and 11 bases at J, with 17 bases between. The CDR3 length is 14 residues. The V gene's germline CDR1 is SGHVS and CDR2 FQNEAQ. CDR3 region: CASSLEASGEGAFF. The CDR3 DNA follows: TGTGCCAGCAGCTTAGAGGCTTCAGGGGAGGGGGCTTTCTTT.

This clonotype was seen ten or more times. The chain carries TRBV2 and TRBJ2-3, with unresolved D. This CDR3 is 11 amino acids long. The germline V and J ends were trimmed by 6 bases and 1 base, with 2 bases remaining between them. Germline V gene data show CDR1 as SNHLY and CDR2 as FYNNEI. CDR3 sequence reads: CASRGTDTQYF. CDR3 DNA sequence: TGTGCCAGCAGGGGCACAGATACGCAGTATTTT. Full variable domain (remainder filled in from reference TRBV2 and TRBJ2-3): EPEVTQTPSHQVTQMGQEVILRCVPISNHLYFYWYRQILGQKVEFLVSFYNNEISEKSEIFDDQFSVERPDGSNFTLKIRSTKLEDSAMYFCASRGTDTQYFGPGTRLTVL.

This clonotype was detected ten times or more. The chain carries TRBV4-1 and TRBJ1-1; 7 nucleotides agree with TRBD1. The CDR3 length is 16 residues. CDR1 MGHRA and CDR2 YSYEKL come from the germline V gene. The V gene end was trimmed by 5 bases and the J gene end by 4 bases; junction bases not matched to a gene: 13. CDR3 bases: TGCGCCAGCAGCTTAGAACGCAGGGGGGAAAGCACTGAAGCTTTCTTT. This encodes CASSLERRGESTEAFF.

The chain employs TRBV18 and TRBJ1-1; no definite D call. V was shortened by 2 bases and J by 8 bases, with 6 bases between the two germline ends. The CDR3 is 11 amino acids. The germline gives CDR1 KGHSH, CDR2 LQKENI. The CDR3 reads CASSPGPEAFF. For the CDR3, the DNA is TGTGCCAGCTCACCAGGGCCGGAAGCTTTCTTT.

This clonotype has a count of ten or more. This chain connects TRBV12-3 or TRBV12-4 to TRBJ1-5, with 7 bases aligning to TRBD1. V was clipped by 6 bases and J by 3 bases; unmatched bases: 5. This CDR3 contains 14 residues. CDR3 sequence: CASRQGGPNQPQHF. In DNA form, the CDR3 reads TGTGCCAGCAGGCAGGGGGGCCCCAATCAGCCCCAGCATTTT.

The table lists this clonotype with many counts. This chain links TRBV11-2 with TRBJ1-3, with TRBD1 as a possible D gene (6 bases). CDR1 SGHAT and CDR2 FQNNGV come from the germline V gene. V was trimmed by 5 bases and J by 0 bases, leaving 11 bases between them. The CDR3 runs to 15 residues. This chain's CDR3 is CASSLTGISGNTIYF. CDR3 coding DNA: TGTGCCAGCAGCCTAACAGGGATCTCTGGAAACACCATATATTTT. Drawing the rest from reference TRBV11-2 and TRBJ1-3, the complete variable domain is EAGVAQSPRYKIIEKRQSVAFWCNPISGHATLYWYQQILGQGPKLLIQFQNNGVVDDSQLPKDRFSAERLKGVDSTLKIQPAKLEDSAVYLCASSLTGISGNTIYFGEGSWLTVV.

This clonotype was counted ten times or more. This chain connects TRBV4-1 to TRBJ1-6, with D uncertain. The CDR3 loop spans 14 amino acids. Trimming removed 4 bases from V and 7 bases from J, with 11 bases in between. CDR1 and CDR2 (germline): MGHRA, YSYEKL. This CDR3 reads CASSRPGQNSPLHF. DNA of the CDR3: TGCGCCAGCAGCCGTCCGGGCCAAAATTCACCCCTCCACTTT.

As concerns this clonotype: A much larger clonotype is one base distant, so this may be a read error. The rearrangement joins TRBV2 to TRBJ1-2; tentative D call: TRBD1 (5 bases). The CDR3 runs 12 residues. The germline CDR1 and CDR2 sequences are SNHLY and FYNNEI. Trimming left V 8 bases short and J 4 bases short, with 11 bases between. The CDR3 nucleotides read TGTGCCAGCGTCCGGGGCAGCTATGGCTACACCTTC. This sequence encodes CASVRGSYGYTF.